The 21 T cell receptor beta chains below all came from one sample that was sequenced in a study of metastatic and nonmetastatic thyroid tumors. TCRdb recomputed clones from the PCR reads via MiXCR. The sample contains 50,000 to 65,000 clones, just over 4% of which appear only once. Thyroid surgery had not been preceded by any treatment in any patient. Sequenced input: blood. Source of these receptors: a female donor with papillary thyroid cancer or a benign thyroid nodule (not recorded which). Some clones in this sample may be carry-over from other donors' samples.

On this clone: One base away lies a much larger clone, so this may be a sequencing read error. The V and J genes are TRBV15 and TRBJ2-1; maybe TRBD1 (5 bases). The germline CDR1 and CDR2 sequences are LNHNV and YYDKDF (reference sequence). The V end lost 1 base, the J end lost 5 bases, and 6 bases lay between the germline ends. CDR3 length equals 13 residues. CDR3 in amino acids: CATSRVQDNEQFF. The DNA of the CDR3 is TGTGCCACCAGCAGAGTACAGGACAATGAGCAGTTCTTC. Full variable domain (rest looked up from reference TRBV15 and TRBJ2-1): DAMVIQNPRYQVTQFGKPVTLSCSQTLNHNVMYWYQQKSSQAPKLLFHYYDKDFNNEADTPDNFQSRRPNTSFCFLDIRSPGLGDTAMYLCATSRVQDNEQFFGPGTRLTVL.

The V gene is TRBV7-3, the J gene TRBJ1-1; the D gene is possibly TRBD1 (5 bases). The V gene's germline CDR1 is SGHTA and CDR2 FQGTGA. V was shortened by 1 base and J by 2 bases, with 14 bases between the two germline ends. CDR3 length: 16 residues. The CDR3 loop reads CASSLNPRGSNTEAFF. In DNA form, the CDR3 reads TGTGCCAGCAGCTTAAACCCCCGGGGGTCTAACACTGAAGCTTTCTTT.

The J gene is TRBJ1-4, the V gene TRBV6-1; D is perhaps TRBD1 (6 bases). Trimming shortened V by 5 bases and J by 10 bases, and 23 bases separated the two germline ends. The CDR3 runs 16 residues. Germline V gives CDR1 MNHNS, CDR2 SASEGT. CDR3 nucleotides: TGTGCCAGCAGTAACGCCATGGGGGCCCGGTCGGGAAAACTGTTTTTT. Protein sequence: CASSNAMGARSGKLFF.

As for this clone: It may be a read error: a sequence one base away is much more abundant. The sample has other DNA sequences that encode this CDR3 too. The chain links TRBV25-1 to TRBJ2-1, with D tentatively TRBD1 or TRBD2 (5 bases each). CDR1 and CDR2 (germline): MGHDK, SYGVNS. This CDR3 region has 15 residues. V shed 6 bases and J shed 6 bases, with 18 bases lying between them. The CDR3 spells CASSQGSGGVNEQFF. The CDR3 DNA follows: TGTGCCAGCAGCCAGGGATCTGGGGGTGTCAATGAGCAGTTCTTC.

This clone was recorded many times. CDR3 DNA: TGCGCCAGCAGCAACTATGGACAGGGAACCGCTGAAGCTTTCTTT. Translation: CASSNYGQGTAEAFF. V is TRBV5-1 and J is TRBJ1-1, with 8 bases that match TRBD1. J was trimmed by 6 bases and V by 4 bases; bases with no gene match: 11. From germline, CDR1 is SGHRS and CDR2 YFSETQ. The CDR3 consists of 15 residues.

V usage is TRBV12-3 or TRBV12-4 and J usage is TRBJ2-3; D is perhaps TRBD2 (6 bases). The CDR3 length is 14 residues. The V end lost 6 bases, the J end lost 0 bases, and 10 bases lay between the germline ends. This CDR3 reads CASRRSGSTDTQYF. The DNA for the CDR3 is TGTGCCAGCAGGCGGAGCGGGAGCACAGATACGCAGTATTTT.

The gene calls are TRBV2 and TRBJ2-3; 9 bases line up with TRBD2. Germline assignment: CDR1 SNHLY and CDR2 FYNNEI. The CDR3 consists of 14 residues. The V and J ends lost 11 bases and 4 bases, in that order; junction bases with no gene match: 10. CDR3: CAGGLAGCPDTQYF. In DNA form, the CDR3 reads TGTGCCGGGGGGCTAGCGGGATGCCCAGATACGCAGTATTTT. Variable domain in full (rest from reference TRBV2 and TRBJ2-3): EPEVTQTPSHQVTQMGQEVILRCVPISNHLYFYWYRQILGQKVEFLVSFYNNEISEKSEIFDDQFSVERPDGSNFTLKIRSTKLEDSAMYFCAGGLAGCPDTQYFGPGTRLTVL.

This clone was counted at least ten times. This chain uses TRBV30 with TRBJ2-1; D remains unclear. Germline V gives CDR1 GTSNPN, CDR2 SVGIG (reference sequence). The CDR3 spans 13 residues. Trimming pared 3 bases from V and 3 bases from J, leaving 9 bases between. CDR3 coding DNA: TGTGCCTGGAGCTCAGAGATCTACAATGAGCAGTTCTTC. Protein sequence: CAWSSEIYNEQFF.

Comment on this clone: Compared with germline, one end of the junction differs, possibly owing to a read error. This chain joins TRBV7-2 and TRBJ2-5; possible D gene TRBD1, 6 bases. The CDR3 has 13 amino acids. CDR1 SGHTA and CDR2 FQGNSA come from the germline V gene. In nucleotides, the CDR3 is TGTGCCAGCAGCTTAGTACGGGACAATGATCCGTTCTTC. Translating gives CASSLVRDNDPFF.

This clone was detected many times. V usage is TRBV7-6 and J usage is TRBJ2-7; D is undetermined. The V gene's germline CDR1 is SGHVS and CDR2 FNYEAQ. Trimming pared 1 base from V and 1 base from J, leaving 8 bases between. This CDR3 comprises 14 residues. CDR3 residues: CASSLVMDSYEQYF. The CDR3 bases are TGTGCCAGCAGCTTAGTCATGGATTCCTACGAGCAGTACTTC. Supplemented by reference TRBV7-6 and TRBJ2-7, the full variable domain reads GAGVSQSPRYKVTKRGQDVALRCDPISGHVSLYWYRQALGQGPEFLTYFNYEAQQDKSGLPNDRFSAERPEGSISTLTIQRTEQRDSAMYRCASSLVMDSYEQYFGPGTRLTVT.

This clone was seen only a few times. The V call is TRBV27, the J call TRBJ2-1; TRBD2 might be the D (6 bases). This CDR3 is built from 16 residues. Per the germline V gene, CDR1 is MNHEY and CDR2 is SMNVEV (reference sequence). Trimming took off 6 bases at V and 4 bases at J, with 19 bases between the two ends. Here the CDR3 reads CASRTRTIEMYNEQFF. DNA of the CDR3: TGTGCCAGCAGAACCAGGACTATCGAGATGTACAATGAGCAGTTCTTC.

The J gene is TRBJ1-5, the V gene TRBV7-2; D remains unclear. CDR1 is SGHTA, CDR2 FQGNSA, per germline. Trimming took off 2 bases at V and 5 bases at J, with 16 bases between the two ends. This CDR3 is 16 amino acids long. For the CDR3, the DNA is TGTGCCAGCAGCTTAAGGTTGGCAGGCTTGGATCAGCCCCAGCATTTT. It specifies CASSLRLAGLDQPQHF.

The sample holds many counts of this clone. The CDR3 bases are TGTGCCAGCAGGGGCGCCGGCGATGAGCAGTTCTTC. As protein: CASRGAGDEQFF. V gene TRBV9 combines with J gene TRBJ2-1; D not certain. The germline V gene encodes CDR1 SGDLS and CDR2 YYNGEE. V was shortened by 5 bases and J by 8 bases, with 11 bases between the two germline ends. The CDR3 length is 12 residues.

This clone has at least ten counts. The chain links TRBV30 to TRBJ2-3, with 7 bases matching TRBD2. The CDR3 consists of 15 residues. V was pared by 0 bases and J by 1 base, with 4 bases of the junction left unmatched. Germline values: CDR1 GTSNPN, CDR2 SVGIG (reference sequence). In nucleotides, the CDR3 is TGTGCCTGGAGTGTACGGGGGGTGGGCACAGATACGCAGTATTTT. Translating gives CAWSVRGVGTDTQYF.

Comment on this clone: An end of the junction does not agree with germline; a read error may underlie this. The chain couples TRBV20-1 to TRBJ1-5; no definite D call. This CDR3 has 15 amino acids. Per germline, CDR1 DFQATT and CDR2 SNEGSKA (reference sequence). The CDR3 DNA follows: TGCAGTGCTATAGTAACGGGTAAGGGCAATCATCCCCAGCATTTT. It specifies CSAIVTGKGNHPQHF.

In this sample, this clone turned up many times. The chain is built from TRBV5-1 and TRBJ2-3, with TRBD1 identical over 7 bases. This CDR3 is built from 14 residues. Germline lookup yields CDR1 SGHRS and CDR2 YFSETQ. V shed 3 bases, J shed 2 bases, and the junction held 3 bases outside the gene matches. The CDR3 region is CASSWGTDTDTQYF. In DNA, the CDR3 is TGCGCCAGCAGCTGGGGGACAGACACAGATACGCAGTATTTT. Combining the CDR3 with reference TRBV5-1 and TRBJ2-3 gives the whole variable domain KAGVTQTPRYLIKTRGQQVTLSCSPISGHRSVSWYQQTPGQGLQFLFEYFSETQRNKGNFPGRFSGRQFSNSRSEMNVSTLELGDSALYLCASSWGTDTDTQYFGPGTRLTVL.

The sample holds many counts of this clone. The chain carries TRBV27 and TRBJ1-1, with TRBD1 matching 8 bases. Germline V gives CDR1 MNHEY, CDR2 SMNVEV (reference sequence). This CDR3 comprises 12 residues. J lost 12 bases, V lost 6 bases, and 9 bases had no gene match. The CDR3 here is CASRTGDLVPFF. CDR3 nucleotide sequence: TGTGCCAGCAGGACAGGGGATCTCGTCCCTTTCTTT.

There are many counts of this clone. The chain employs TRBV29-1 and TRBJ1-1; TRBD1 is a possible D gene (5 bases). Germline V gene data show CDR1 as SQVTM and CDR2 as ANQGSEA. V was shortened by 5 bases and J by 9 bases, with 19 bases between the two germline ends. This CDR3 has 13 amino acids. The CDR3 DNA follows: TGCAGCGTTTCCCGGGACTTCTCCGGGAAAGCTTTCTTT. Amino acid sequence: CSVSRDFSGKAFF.

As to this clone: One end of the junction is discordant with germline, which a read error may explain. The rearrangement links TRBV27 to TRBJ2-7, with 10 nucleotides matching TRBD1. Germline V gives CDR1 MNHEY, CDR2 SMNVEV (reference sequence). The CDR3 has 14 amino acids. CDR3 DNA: TGTGCCAACAGTCTCCGGACAGGGGGCTACGAGCAGTACTTC. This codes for CANSLRTGGYEQYF.

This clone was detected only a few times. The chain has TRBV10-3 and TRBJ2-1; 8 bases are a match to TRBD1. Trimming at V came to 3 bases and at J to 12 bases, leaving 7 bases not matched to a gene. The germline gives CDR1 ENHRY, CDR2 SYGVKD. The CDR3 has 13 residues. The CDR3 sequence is CAISDPNRGAQFF. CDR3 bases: TGTGCCATCAGTGACCCAAACAGGGGGGCGCAGTTCTTC.

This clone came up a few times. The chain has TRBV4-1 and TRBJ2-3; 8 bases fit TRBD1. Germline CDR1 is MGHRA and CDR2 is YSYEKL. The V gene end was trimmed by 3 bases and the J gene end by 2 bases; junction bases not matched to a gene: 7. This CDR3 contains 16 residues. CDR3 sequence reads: CASSQGDRTYTDTQYF. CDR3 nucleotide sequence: TGCGCCAGCAGCCAGGGGGACAGGACTTACACAGATACGCAGTATTTT.